This TCR beta chain derives from a study of blood T cell repertoires in COVID-19. Germline V gives CDR1 SGHNT, CDR2 YYREEE (reference sequence). The CDR3 loop spans 17 amino acids. V trimming: 0 bases; J trimming: 4 bases; junction bases outside the gene matches: 7. In the original analysis: Amplification of reference gene primers provided the estimated nucleated cell counts. Assay: immunoSEQ multiplex PCR; the TCRdb copy retains only in-frame clones and omits some. V, J and clone size reflect that table, while D and trimming were determined from the DNA. Of about 99,000 clones in the sample, about 91% were seen once. Those enrolled in Seattle joined during active infection and were followed longitudinally afterward.

The chain links TRBV5-4 to TRBJ2-3; 11 nucleotides align to TRBD2. The receptor was derived from a man aged 45-65 years with COVID-19, enrolled during active disease. The material sequenced was peripheral blood. The CDR3 region is CASSLGLAGLASDTQYF. CDR3 DNA: TGTGCCAGCAGCTTGGGACTAGCGGGGTTGGCCTCAGATACGCAGTATTTT.